The rows below give T cell receptor beta chains drawn from one sample of a study of identical twins. A single record per CDR3 protein comes from TCRdb applying MiXCR to the 5' RACE reads. The profile covers 500,000 to 700,000 distinct CDR3 sequences, with under 8.5% appearing a single time and 1.6% taken by the ten largest. Separately, the same data were catalogued under a study of yellow fever vaccine responses in identical twins.

The sequenced sample was PBMCs. These receptors all stem from a woman younger than 35 in good health. CDR3s include the opening cysteine and the closing phenylalanine or tryptophan. Each record gives: D gene, clone size, V gene, J gene, CDR3 protein, CDR3 DNA. D genes are given only for firm matches. A row's size may be missing; if present it is once, few, many or a size class.

d_call: .; clone_size: .; v_call: TRBV5-1; j_call: TRBJ2-5; cdr3_aa: CASSFQSGAETQYF; cdr3_nt: TGCGCCAGCAGCTTTCAATCGGGGGCCGAGACCCAGTACTTC
d_call: .; clone_size: many; v_call: TRBV10-3; j_call: TRBJ2-3; cdr3_aa: CAISESGGPDTQYF; cdr3_nt: TGTGCCATCAGTGAGTCAGGGGGACCAGATACGCAGTATTTT
d_call: TRBD2; clone_size: many; v_call: TRBV29-1; j_call: TRBJ2-3; cdr3_aa: CSVTSGGGTDTQYF; cdr3_nt: TGCAGCGTTACTAGCGGAGGGGGGACAGATACGCAGTATTTT
d_call: TRBD2; clone_size: few; v_call: TRBV10-3; j_call: TRBJ2-2; cdr3_aa: CAISPTSGGNTGELFF; cdr3_nt: TGTGCCATCAGCCCAACTAGCGGGGGGAACACCGGGGAGCTGTTTTTT
d_call: .; clone_size: .; v_call: TRBV6-5; j_call: TRBJ1-3; cdr3_aa: CASSYSKSETGNTIYF; cdr3_nt: TGTGCCAGCAGTTACTCGAAGTCAGAGACTGGAAACACCATATATTTT
d_call: TRBD2; clone_size: many; v_call: TRBV5-1; j_call: TRBJ2-7; cdr3_aa: CASSSGLAYEQYF; cdr3_nt: TGCGCCAGCAGCTCCGGACTAGCCTACGAGCAGTACTTC
d_call: .; clone_size: .; v_call: TRBV18; j_call: TRBJ2-5; cdr3_aa: CASSPRWSGEQKTQYF; cdr3_nt: TGTGCCAGCTCACCAAGGTGGTCAGGGGAACAGAAGACCCAGTACTTC
d_call: .; clone_size: many; v_call: TRBV12-3/TRBV12-4; j_call: TRBJ2-2; cdr3_aa: CASGHLDWVTGELFF; cdr3_nt: TGTGCCAGCGGCCACTTGGACTGGGTCACCGGGGAGCTGTTTTTT
d_call: .; clone_size: few; v_call: TRBV21-1; j_call: TRBJ2-6; cdr3_aa: CASPTGDGANVLTF; cdr3_nt: TGTGCCAGCCCGACAGGGGATGGGGCCAACGTCCTGACTTTC
d_call: .; clone_size: .; v_call: TRBV20-1; j_call: TRBJ1-2; cdr3_aa: CIFSTPNYGYTF; cdr3_nt: TGCATCTTCTCGACACCCAACTATGGCTACACCTTC
d_call: TRBD2; clone_size: few; v_call: TRBV7-9; j_call: TRBJ2-5; cdr3_aa: CASTPMGGGQETQYF; cdr3_nt: TGTGCCAGCACCCCCATGGGCGGGGGGCAAGAGACCCAGTACTTC
d_call: TRBD1; clone_size: .; v_call: TRBV6-1; j_call: TRBJ1-1; cdr3_aa: CASYRDRVLAFF; cdr3_nt: TGTGCCAGCTACCGGGACAGGGTACTGGCTTTCTTT
d_call: TRBD2; clone_size: few; v_call: TRBV18; j_call: TRBJ2-3; cdr3_aa: CASSPPWGTSDTDTQYF; cdr3_nt: TGTGCCAGCTCCCCGCCTTGGGGGACTAGCGACACAGATACGCAGTATTTT
d_call: .; clone_size: few; v_call: TRBV11-2; j_call: TRBJ2-5; cdr3_aa: CASSEGAVRKETQYF; cdr3_nt: TGTGCCAGCAGCGAAGGGGCAGTTCGAAAAGAGACCCAGTACTTC
d_call: .; clone_size: few; v_call: TRBV10-3; j_call: TRBJ1-2; cdr3_aa: CAISESIGAGYTF; cdr3_nt: TGTGCCATCAGTGAGTCGATAGGGGCTGGCTACACCTTC
d_call: .; clone_size: many; v_call: TRBV7-7; j_call: TRBJ2-3; cdr3_aa: CASSLAGAFTDTQYF; cdr3_nt: TGTGCCAGCAGCTTAGCGGGGGCCTTCACAGATACGCAGTATTTT
d_call: TRBD1; clone_size: few; v_call: TRBV27; j_call: TRBJ1-2; cdr3_aa: CASRARQGPDYGYTF; cdr3_nt: TGTGCCAGTCGGGCCAGACAGGGACCCGACTATGGCTACACCTTC
d_call: .; clone_size: many; v_call: TRBV24-1; j_call: TRBJ2-1; cdr3_aa: CATSEVLASEQFF; cdr3_nt: TGTGCCACCAGTGAGGTTCTGGCCAGCGAGCAGTTCTTC
d_call: TRBD2; clone_size: .; v_call: TRBV7-6; j_call: TRBJ2-1; cdr3_aa: CASSLKRGYGEQFF; cdr3_nt: TGTGCCAGCAGCTTAAAGCGGGGTTACGGTGAGCAGTTCTTC
d_call: .; clone_size: many; v_call: TRBV20-1; j_call: TRBJ2-7; cdr3_aa: CSARDLLATYEQYF; cdr3_nt: TGCAGTGCTAGAGATCTGTTAGCGACATACGAGCAGTACTTC
d_call: TRBD1; clone_size: few; v_call: TRBV20-1; j_call: TRBJ1-6; cdr3_aa: CSAQGASNSPLHF; cdr3_nt: TGCAGTGCCCAGGGGGCCAGTAATTCACCCCTCCACTTT
d_call: TRBD2; clone_size: many; v_call: TRBV4-1; j_call: TRBJ2-3; cdr3_aa: CASSQDLAGDIRTDTQYF; cdr3_nt: TGCGCCAGCAGCCAAGACCTAGCGGGGGATATTCGCACAGATACGCAGTATTTT
d_call: .; clone_size: .; v_call: TRBV5-6; j_call: TRBJ2-7; cdr3_aa: CASSLTSWNEQYF; cdr3_nt: TGTGCCAGCAGCTTGACTAGCTGGAACGAGCAGTACTTC
d_call: .; clone_size: many; v_call: TRBV4-1; j_call: TRBJ2-1; cdr3_aa: CASSPLNVRGVYNEQFF; cdr3_nt: TGCGCCAGCAGCCCTCTGAACGTGAGGGGGGTCTACAATGAGCAGTTCTTC
d_call: .; clone_size: few; v_call: TRBV5-6; j_call: TRBJ2-1; cdr3_aa: CASSTGLGRNEQFF; cdr3_nt: TGTGCCAGCAGCACCGGGCTAGGGCGGAATGAGCAGTTCTTC
d_call: .; clone_size: many; v_call: TRBV12-3/TRBV12-4; j_call: TRBJ2-5; cdr3_aa: CASSFGTSKETQYF; cdr3_nt: TGTGCCAGCAGTTTCGGGACTTCGAAAGAGACCCAGTACTTC
d_call: TRBD2; clone_size: many; v_call: TRBV19; j_call: TRBJ2-3; cdr3_aa: CASSMNPSGTTDTQYF; cdr3_nt: TGTGCCAGTAGTATGAACCCTAGCGGGACGACAGATACGCAGTATTTT
d_call: .; clone_size: many; v_call: TRBV9; j_call: TRBJ1-6; cdr3_aa: CASSPESSYNSPLHF; cdr3_nt: TGTGCCAGCAGCCCGGAAAGCTCCTATAATTCACCCCTCCACTTT
d_call: .; clone_size: .; v_call: TRBV6-5; j_call: TRBJ2-5; cdr3_aa: CASSYSRSETQYF; cdr3_nt: TGTGCCAGCAGTTACTCCCGGTCGGAGACCCAGTACTTC
d_call: .; clone_size: .; v_call: TRBV29-1; j_call: TRBJ2-6; cdr3_aa: CSVSAGAISGANVLTF; cdr3_nt: TGCAGCGTCTCCGCTGGGGCAATCTCTGGGGCCAACGTCCTGACTTTC
d_call: .; clone_size: many; v_call: TRBV13; j_call: TRBJ1-2; cdr3_aa: CASSLGSRSNYGYTF; cdr3_nt: TGTGCCAGCAGCTTAGGTTCCAGATCCAACTATGGCTACACCTTC
d_call: TRBD1; clone_size: .; v_call: TRBV5-1; j_call: TRBJ2-3; cdr3_aa: CASSVTGGIADTQYF; cdr3_nt: TGCGCCAGCAGCGTTACAGGGGGTATCGCAGATACGCAGTATTTT
d_call: TRBD1; clone_size: few; v_call: TRBV11-1; j_call: TRBJ1-5; cdr3_aa: CASSLGQGDPQPQHF; cdr3_nt: TGTGCCAGCAGCTTAGGACAGGGGGATCCTCAGCCCCAGCATTTT
d_call: TRBD1; clone_size: few; v_call: TRBV12-3/TRBV12-4; j_call: TRBJ2-3; cdr3_aa: CASSPDRVQFGTQYF; cdr3_nt: TGTGCCAGCAGCCCGGACAGGGTGCAATTCGGTACGCAGTATTTT
d_call: .; clone_size: many; v_call: TRBV10-3; j_call: TRBJ2-1; cdr3_aa: CAISDSQTGSYNEQFF; cdr3_nt: TGTGCCATCAGTGACTCTCAAACAGGGTCCTACAATGAGCAGTTCTTC
d_call: TRBD1; clone_size: many; v_call: TRBV29-1; j_call: TRBJ2-2; cdr3_aa: CSVTDRGQSTGELFF; cdr3_nt: TGCAGCGTTACTGACAGGGGGCAAAGTACCGGGGAGCTGTTTTTT
d_call: TRBD1; clone_size: .; v_call: TRBV10-3; j_call: TRBJ1-2; cdr3_aa: CAISDSRGGNGYTF; cdr3_nt: TGTGCCATCAGTGATTCGAGAGGGGGCAATGGCTACACCTTC